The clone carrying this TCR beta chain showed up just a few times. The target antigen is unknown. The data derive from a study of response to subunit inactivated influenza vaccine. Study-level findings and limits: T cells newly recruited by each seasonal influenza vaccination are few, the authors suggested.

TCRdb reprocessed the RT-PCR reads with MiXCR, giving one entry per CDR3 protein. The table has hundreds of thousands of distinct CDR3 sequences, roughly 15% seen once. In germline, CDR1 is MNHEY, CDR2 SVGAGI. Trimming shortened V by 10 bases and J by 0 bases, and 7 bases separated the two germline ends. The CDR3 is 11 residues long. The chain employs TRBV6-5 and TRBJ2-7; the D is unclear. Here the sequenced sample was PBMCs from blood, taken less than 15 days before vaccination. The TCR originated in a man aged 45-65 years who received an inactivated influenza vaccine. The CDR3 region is CATRSSYEQYF. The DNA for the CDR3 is TGTGCCACTAGGAGCTCCTACGAGCAGTACTTC.